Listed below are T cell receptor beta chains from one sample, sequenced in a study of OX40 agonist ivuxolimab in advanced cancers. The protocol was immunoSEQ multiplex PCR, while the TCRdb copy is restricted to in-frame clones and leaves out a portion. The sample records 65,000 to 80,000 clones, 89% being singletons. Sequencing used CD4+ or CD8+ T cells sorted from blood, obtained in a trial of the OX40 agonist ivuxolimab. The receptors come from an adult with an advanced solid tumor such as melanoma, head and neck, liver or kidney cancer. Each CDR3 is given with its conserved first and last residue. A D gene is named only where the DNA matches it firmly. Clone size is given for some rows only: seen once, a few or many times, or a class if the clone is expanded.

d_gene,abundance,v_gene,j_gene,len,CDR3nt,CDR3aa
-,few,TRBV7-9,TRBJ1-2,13,TGTGCCAGCAGCCCCGGGCCCCGGAGAGGCTACACCTTC,CASSPGPRRGYTF
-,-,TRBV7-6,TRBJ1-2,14,TGTGCCAGCTCCTCAGATCCTACTAACTATGGCTACACCTTC,CASSSDPTNYGYTF
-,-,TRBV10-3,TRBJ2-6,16,TGTGCCATCCCCACCGGCCGGAGCTCTGGGGCCAACGTCCTGACTTTC,CAIPTGRSSGANVLTF
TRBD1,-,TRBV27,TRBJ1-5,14,TGTGCCAGCAGTAAGCAGGGGGCTTGGCAGCCCCAGCATTTT,CASSKQGAWQPQHF
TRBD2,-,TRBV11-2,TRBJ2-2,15,TGTGCCAGCAGCGAGGTCCGGGAGGTGGCCGGGGAGCTGTTTTTT,CASSEVREVAGELFF
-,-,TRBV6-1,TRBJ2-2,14,TGTGCCAGCAGAAGACTAGAGAACACCGGGGAGCTGTTTTTT,CASRRLENTGELFF
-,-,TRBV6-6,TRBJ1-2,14,TGTGCCAGCAGTTACGACGACAAGCCTAGTAGCTACACCTTC,CASSYDDKPSSYTF
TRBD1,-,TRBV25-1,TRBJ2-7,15,TGTGCCAGCAGTGAATATCGAGGGGGCAGGGACGAGCAGTACTTC,CASSEYRGGRDEQYF
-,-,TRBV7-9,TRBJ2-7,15,TGTGCCAGCAGCGGCTTGGGGCGGGATCAGTACGAGCAGTACTTC,CASSGLGRDQYEQYF
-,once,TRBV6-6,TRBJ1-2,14,TGTGCCAGCAGTTACTCGCAGGGCGCGGGTGGCTACACCTTC,CASSYSQGAGGYTF
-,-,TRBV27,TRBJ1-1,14,TGTGCCAGCAGTTTGCGCAGGGTAGCCACTGAAGCTTTCTTT,CASSLRRVATEAFF
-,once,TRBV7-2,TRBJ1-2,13,TGTGCCAGCAGCTCGCAGTATAACTATGGCTACACCTTC,CASSSQYNYGYTF
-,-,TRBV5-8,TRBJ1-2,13,TGTGCCAGCAGCTTGGGCAGGTTAGGCGGCTACACCTTC,CASSLGRLGGYTF
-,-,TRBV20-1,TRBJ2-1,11,TGCGGCCTTCCTAATCACAATGAGCAGTTCTTC,CGLPNHNEQFF
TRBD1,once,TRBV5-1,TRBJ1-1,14,TGCGCCAGCAGCAGGGACAGGGGGAACACTGAAGCTTTCTTT,CASSRDRGNTEAFF
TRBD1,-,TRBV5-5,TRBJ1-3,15,TGTGCCAGCAGCGCGGACAGGGGGACTGGAAACACCATATATTTT,CASSADRGTGNTIYF
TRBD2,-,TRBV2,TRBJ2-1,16,TGTGCCAGCAGTTCTATCTCGGGACTAGCGAACAATGAGCAGTTCTTC,CASSSISGLANNEQFF
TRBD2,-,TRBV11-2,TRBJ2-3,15,TGTGCCAGCAGCTCTAGCGGGCTTAGCACAGATACGCAGTATTTT,CASSSSGLSTDTQYF
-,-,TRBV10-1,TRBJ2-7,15,TGCGCCAGCAGCCAACCTAGCGCCGGCACCTACGAGCAGTACTTC,CASSQPSAGTYEQYF
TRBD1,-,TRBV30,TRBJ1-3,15,TGTGCCTGGAGTACAAGGGACAGGGCTGGAAACACCATATATTTT,CAWSTRDRAGNTIYF
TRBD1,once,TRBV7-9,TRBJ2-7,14,TGTGCCAGCAGCTCACAGGGGATAAGCTACGAGCAGTACTTC,CASSSQGISYEQYF